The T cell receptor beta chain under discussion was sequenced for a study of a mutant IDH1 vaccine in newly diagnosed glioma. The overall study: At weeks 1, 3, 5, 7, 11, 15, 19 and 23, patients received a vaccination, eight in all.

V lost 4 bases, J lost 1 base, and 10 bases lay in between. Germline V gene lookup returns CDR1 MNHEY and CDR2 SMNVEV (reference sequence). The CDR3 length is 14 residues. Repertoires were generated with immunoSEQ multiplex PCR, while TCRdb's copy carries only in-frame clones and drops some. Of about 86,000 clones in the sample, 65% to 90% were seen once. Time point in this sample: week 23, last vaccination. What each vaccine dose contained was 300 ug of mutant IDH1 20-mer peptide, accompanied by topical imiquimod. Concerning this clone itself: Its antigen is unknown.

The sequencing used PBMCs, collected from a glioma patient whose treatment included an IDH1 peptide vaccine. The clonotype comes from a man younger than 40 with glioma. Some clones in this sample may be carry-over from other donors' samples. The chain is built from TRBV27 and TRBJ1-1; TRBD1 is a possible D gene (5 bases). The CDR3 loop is CASSSLGQNTEAFF. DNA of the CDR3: TGTGCCAGCAGTTCCCTCGGACAGAACACTGAAGCTTTCTTT.